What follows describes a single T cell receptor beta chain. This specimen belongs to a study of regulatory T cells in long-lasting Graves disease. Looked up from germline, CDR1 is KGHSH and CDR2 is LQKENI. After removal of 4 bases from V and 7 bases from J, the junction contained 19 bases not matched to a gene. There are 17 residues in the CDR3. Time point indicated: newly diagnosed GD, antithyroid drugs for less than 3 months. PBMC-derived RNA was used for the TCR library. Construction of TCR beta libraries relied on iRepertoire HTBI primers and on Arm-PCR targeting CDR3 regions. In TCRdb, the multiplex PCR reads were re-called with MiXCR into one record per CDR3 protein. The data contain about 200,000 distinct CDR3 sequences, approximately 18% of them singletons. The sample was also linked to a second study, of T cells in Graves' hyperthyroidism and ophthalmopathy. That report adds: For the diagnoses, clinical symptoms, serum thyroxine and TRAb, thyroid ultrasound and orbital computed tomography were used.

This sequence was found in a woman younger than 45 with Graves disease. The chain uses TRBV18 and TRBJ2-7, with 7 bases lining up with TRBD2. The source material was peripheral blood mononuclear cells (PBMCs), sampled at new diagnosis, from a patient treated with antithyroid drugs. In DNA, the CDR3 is TGTGCCAGCTCACTGGCCCAGTTGGGCGGGAGTGTATATGAGCAGTACTTC. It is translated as CASSLAQLGGSVYEQYF.